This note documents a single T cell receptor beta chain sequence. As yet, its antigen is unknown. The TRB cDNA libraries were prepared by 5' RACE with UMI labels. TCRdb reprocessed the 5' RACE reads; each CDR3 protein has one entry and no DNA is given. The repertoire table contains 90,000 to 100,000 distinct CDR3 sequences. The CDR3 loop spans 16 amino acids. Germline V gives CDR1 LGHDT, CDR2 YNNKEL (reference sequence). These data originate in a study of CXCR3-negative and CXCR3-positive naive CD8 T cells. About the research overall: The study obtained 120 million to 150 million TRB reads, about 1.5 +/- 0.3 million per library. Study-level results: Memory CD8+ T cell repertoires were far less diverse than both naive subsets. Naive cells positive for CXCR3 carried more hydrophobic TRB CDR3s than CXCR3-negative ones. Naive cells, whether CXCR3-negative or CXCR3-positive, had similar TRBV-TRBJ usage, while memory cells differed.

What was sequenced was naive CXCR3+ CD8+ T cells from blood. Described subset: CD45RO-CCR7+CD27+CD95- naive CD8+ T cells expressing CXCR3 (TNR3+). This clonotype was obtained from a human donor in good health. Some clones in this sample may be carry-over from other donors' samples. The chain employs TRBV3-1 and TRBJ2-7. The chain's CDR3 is CASSQDLTELSYEQYF.